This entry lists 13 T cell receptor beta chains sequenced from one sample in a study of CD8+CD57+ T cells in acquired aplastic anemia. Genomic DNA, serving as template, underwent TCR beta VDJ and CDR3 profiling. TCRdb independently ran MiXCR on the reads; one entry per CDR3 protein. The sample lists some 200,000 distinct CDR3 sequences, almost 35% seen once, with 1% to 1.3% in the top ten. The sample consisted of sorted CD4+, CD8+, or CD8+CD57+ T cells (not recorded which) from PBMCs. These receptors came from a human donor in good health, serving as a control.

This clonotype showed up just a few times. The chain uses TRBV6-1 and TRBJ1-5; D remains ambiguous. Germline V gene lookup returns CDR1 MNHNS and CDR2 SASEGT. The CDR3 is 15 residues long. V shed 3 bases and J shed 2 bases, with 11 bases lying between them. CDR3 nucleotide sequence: TGTGCCAGCAGTGACCAGGCAGTCGGCAATCAGCCCCAGCATTTT. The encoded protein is CASSDQAVGNQPQHF.

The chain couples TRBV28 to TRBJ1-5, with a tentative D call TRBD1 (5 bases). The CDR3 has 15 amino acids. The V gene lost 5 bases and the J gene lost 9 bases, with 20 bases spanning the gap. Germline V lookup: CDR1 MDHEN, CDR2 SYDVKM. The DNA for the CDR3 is TGTGCCAGCAGTACCGGGGGGAACCCACCGGGGCCCCAGCATTTT. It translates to CASSTGGNPPGPQHF.

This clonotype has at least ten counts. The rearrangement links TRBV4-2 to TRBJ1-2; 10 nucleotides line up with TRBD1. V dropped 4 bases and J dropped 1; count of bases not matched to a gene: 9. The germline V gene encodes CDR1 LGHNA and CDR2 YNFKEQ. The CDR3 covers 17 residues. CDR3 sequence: CASSPGTGAAHNYGYTF. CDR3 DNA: TGTGCCAGCAGCCCCGGGACAGGGGCCGCCCATAACTATGGCTACACCTTC.

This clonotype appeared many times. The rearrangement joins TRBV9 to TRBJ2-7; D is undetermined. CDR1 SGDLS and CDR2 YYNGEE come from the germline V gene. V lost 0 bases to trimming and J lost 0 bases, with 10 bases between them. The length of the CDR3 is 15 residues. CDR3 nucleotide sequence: TGTGCCAGCAGCGTAGGGTTGGCGAGCTCCTACGAGCAGTACTTC. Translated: CASSVGLASSYEQYF. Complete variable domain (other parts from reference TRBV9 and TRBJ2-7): DSGVTQTPKHLITATGQRVTLRCSPRSGDLSVYWYQQSLDQGLQFLIQYYNGEERAKGNILERFSAQQFPDLHSELNLSSLELGDSALYFCASSVGLASSYEQYFGPGTRLTVT.

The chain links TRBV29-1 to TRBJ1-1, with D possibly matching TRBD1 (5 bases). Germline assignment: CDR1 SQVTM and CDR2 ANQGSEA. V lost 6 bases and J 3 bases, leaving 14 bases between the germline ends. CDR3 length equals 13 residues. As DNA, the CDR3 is TGCAGCGTGCAGGGAGTCGGCTACACTGAAGCTTTCTTT. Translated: CSVQGVGYTEAFF.

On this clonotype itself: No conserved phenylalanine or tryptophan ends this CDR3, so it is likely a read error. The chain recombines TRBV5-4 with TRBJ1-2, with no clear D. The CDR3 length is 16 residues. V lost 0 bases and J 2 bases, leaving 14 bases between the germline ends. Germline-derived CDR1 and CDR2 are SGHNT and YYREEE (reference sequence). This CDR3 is CASSLGGGSQNYGYTL. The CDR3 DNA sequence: TGTGCCAGCAGCTTGGGAGGCGGGTCGCAAAACTATGGCTACACCCTC.

CDR3 in amino acids: CASSLDGQGDSPLHF. The CDR3 DNA reads TGCGCCAGCAGCTTGGACGGACAGGGGGATTCACCCCTCCACTTT. The chain carries TRBV5-1 and TRBJ1-6; TRBD1 agrees at 10 bases. The length of the CDR3 is 15 residues. Germline V gene data show CDR1 as SGHRS and CDR2 as YFSETQ. J gave up 8 bases and V 0 bases, and 2 bases lay outside the gene matches.

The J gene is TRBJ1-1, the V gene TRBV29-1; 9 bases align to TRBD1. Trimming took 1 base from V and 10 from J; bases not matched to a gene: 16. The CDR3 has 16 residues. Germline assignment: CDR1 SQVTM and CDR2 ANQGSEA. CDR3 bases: TGCAGCGTTGAAGTGGTGGGACAGGGTCTCGGGAGCGCAGCTTTCTTT. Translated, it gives CSVEVVGQGLGSAAFF.

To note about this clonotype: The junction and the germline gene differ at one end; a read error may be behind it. The CDR3 loop is CASSRVVQAGRNTMYF. The CDR3 region has the DNA TGTGCCAGCAGCCGTGTCGTTCAGGCAGGGCGTAACACCATGTATTTT. This chain joins TRBV4-2 and TRBJ1-3, with D possibly being TRBD1 (5 bases). CDR1 and CDR2 (germline): LGHNA, YNFKEQ. The CDR3 extends over 16 amino acids.

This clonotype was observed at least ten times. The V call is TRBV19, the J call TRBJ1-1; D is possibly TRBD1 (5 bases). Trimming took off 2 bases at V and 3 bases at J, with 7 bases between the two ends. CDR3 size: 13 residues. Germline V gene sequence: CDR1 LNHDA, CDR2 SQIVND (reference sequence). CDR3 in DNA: TGTGCCAGTAGTATAAACAGGTACACTGAAGCTTTCTTT. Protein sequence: CASSINRYTEAFF.

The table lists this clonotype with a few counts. The CDR3 DNA reads as TGTGCCACCAGTGATTCCGGGACTCCTAACACAGATACGCAGTATTTT. Encoded protein: CATSDSGTPNTDTQYF. The rearrangement joins TRBV24-1 to TRBJ2-3; maybe TRBD2 (6 bases). The germline V gene has CDR1 KGHDR and CDR2 SFDVKD. With 2 bases removed from V and 2 bases from J, the gap between germline ends came to 13 bases. The CDR3 has 16 residues.

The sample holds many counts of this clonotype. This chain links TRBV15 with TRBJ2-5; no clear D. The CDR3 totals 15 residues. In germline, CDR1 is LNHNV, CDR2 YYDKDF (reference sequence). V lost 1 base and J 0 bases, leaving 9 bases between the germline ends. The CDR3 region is CATSRVPGYQETQYF. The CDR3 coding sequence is TGTGCCACCAGCAGAGTACCCGGGTACCAAGAGACCCAGTACTTC.

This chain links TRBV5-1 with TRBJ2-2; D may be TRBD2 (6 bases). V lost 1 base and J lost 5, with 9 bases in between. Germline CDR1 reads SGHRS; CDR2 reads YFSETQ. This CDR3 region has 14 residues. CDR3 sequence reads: CASSLTSFTGELFF. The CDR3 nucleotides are TGCGCCAGCAGCTTGACTAGCTTTACCGGGGAGCTGTTTTTT.